These T cell receptor beta chains were read from a single sample in a study of shared clonotypes between healthy human individuals. Sequenced by immunoSEQ multiplex PCR; TCRdb stores in-frame clones only, minus some. The table records about 490,000 clones, 79% of them present only once. The sample was PBMCs. These receptors came from a middle-aged woman in good health. Some clones in this sample may be carry-over from other donors' samples. Each CDR3 is given with its conserved first and last residue. The order of the fields is V gene, J gene, clone size, D gene, CDR3 DNA, CDR3 protein. D genes are given only for firm matches. Part of the rows lack a size; the others show once, few, many or a class for expanded clones.

>TRBV18|TRBJ2-3|NA|TRBD2
TGTGCCAGCTCACCGTTTGGGACTAGCGGAACAGATACGCAGTATTTT
CASSPFGTSGTDTQYF
>TRBV7-2|TRBJ1-2|NA|TRBD1
TGTGCCAGCAGCCCCCCAGGGGGAGGCTACACCTTC
CASSPPGGGYTF
>TRBV7-3|TRBJ2-5|NA|NA
TGTGCCAGCAGCCCAGGAGGGGGAGAGACCCAGTACTTC
CASSPGGGETQYF
>TRBV9|TRBJ2-3|NA|NA
TGTGCCAGCAGCGTAGGTGGAGCCTACACAGATACGCAGTATTTT
CASSVGGAYTDTQYF
>TRBV5-1|TRBJ2-3|NA|TRBD2
TGCGCCAGCAGCTTTACCGGGACTAGCGGGACAGATACGCAGTATTTT
CASSFTGTSGTDTQYF
>TRBV6-5|TRBJ1-2|once|TRBD1
TGTGCCAGCAGTTACTCGACCAGGGGGACTTTTGGCTACACCTTC
CASSYSTRGTFGYTF
>TRBV19|TRBJ2-2|NA|TRBD1
TGTGCCAGTAGTCTTCGGACAGGGAAGGTTCGGGAGCTGTTTTTT
CASSLRTGKVRELFF
>TRBV28|TRBJ1-2|few|NA
TGTGCCAGCAGTCCCCCTGTGGACAGAGCTGGCTACACCTTC
CASSPPVDRAGYTF
>TRBV18|TRBJ2-7|once|NA
TGTGCCAGCTCACCGGGACAAACCAACGAGCAGTACTTC
CASSPGQTNEQYF
>TRBV5-1|TRBJ2-3|NA|NA
TGCGCCAGCAGCTTGGAGACAGGATTTACAGATACGCAGTATTTT
CASSLETGFTDTQYF
>TRBV7-6|TRBJ2-1|NA|TRBD1
TGTGCCAGCAGCTTAACCTTTCCCCATCGACAGGGCCACAATGAGCAGTTCTTC
CASSLTFPHRQGHNEQFF
>TRBV7-9|TRBJ1-6|NA|NA
TGTGCCAGCAGCCCAAGTCCCAATTCACCCCTCCACTTT
CASSPSPNSPLHF
>TRBV2|TRBJ2-3|NA|NA
TGTGCCAGCAGGCGAGGGATCAGAACAGATACGCAGTATTTT
CASRRGIRTDTQYF
>TRBV2|TRBJ1-5|medium-sized|NA
TGTGCCAGCAGCCCGGGGGGGGAGGCTCAGCCCCAGCATTTT
CASSPGGEAQPQHF
>TRBV9|TRBJ1-2|NA|NA
TGTGCCAGCAGCGTAGTCGACGATAGCGGCTACACCTTC
CASSVVDDSGYTF
>TRBV5-1|TRBJ2-7|NA|NA
TGCGCCAGCACTCGGGACATCTCCTACGAGCAGTACTTC
CASTRDISYEQYF
>TRBV7-3|TRBJ2-2|NA|TRBD2
TGTGCCAGCAGCTCGCGGGAGGCCGGGGAGCTGTTTTTT
CASSSREAGELFF
>TRBV7-9|TRBJ1-1|NA|TRBD1
TGTGCCAGCAGATCTACCGGACAGGCGACTGAAGCTTTCTTT
CASRSTGQATEAFF
>TRBV7-6|TRBJ2-1|NA|NA
TGTGCCAGCAGCCCTACAGCAGGGTGGGGCTACAATGAGCAGTTCTTC
CASSPTAGWGYNEQFF
>TRBV18|TRBJ1-1|once|NA
TGTGCCAGCTCACCAATGACATTGGTGAACACTGAAGCTTTCTTT
CASSPMTLVNTEAFF
>TRBV10-3|TRBJ1-6|NA|NA
TGTGCCATCAGTGAGTCAACCTACAGGGCCCATAATTCACCCCTCCACTTT
CAISESTYRAHNSPLHF
>TRBV2|TRBJ1-1|once|TRBD1
TGTGCCAGCAAACAGGGGTGGGTCACTGAAGCTTTCTTT
CASKQGWVTEAFF
>TRBV2|TRBJ2-5|NA|NA
TGTGCCAGCAAGGACCTCCAAGAGACCCAGTACTTC
CASKDLQETQYF
>TRBV6-5|TRBJ1-1|few|NA
TGTGCCAGCAACCCGGGGGGTGTGGACACTGAAGCTTTCTTT
CASNPGGVDTEAFF
>TRBV19|TRBJ2-1|NA|TRBD2
TGTGTCAGTAAGGGCACAGCGGGGGGGTATGAGCAGTTCTTC
CVSKGTAGGYEQFF